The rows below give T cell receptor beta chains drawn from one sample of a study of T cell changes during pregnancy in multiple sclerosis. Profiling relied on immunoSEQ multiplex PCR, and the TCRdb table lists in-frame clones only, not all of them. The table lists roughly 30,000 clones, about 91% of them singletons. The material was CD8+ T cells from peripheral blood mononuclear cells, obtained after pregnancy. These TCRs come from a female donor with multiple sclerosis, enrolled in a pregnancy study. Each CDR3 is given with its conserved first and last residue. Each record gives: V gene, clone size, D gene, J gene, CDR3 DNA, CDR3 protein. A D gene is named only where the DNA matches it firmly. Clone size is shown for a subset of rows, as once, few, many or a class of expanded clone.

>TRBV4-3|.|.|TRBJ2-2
TGCGCCAGCAGCCAATGGAAGGACTCTAACACCGGGGAGCTGTTTTTT
CASSQWKDSNTGELFF
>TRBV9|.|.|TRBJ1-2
TGTGCCAGCAGCGCCCCGGGTCTTCACTATGGCTACACCTTC
CASSAPGLHYGYTF
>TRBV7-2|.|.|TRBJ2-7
TGTGCCAGCAGCTTAGAAATGGGGACTGGCTACGAGCAGTACTTC
CASSLEMGTGYEQYF
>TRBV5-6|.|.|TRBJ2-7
TGTGCCAGCAGCTTCCGTGGGCAGGACGAGCAGTACTTC
CASSFRGQDEQYF
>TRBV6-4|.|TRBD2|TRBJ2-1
TGTGCCAGCAGTCCTCGAGCGGGAGCCTTCAATGAGCAGTTCTTC
CASSPRAGAFNEQFF
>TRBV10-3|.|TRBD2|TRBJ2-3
TGTGCCATCAGTGATCTCGGACTAGCAGACTCAGATACGCAGTATTTT
CAISDLGLADSDTQYF
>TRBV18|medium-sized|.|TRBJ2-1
TGTGCCAGCTCACCTGGCAGCTCCTACAATGAGCAGTTCTTC
CASSPGSSYNEQFF
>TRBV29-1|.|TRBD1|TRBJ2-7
TGCAGCGTACTTCCGGCAGGGGGTAGTTACGAGCAGTACTTC
CSVLPAGGSYEQYF
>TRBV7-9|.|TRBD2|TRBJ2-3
TGTGCCAGCAGCCCCAAGCGGCTAGCGGGAGGGACAGATACGCAGTATTTT
CASSPKRLAGGTDTQYF
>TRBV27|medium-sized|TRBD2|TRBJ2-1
TGTGCCAGCAGTTTAATAGCGGGAGAGCTGTTTGAGCAGTTCTTC
CASSLIAGELFEQFF
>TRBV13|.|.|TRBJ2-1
TGTGCCAGCAGTGGAGATCGGGGTAATGAGCAGTTCTTC
CASSGDRGNEQFF
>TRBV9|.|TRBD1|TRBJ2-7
TGTGCCAGCAGCCTGGACAGGGGTTACGAGCAGTACTTC
CASSLDRGYEQYF
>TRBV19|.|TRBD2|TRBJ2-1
TGTGCCAGTAGTATGACTAGCGGCAATGAGCAGTTCTTC
CASSMTSGNEQFF
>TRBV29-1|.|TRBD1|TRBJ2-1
TGCAGCGTGACGGACAGGGCTTCCTACAATGAGCAGTTCTTC
CSVTDRASYNEQFF
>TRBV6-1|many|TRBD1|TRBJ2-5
TGTGCCAGCAGTGAACCCGGGACAGGGTCTCTGTGGGAGACCCAGTACTTC
CASSEPGTGSLWETQYF